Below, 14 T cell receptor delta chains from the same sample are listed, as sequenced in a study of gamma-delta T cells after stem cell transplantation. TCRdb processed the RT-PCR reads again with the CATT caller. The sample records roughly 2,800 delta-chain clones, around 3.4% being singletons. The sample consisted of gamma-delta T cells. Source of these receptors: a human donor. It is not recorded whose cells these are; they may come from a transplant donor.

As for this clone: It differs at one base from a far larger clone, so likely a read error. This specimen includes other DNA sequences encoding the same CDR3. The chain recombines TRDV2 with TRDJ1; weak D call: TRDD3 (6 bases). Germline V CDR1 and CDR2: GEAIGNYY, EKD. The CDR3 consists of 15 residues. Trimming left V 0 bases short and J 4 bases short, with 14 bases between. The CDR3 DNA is TGTGCCTGTGACACCGTCTGGGGTCGGGGCGATAAACTCATCTTT. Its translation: CACDTVWGRGDKLIF.

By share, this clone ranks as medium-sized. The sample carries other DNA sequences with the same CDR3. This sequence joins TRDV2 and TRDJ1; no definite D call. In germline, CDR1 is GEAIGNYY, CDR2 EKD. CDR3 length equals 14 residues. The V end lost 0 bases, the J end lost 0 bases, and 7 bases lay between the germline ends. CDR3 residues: CACDTVDNTDKLIF. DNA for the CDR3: TGTGCCTGTGACACCGTTGATAACACCGATAAACTCATCTTT.

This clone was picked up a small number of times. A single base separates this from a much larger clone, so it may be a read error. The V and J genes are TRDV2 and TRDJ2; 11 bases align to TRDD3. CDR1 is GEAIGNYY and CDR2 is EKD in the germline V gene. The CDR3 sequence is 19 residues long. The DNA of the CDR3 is TGTGCCTGTGACCCCGTACTGGGGGATAACCTCGCTTTGACAGCACGACTCTTCTTT. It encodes CACDPVLGDNLALTARLFF.

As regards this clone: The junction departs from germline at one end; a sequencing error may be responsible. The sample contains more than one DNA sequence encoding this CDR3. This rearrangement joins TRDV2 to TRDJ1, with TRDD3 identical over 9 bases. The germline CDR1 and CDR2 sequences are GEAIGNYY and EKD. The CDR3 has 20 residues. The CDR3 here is CACDPVHWGTPEGLTDKLIF. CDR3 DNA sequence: TGTGCCTGTGACCCCGTTCACTGGGGGACCCCTGAGGGGCTTACCGATAAACTCATCTTC.

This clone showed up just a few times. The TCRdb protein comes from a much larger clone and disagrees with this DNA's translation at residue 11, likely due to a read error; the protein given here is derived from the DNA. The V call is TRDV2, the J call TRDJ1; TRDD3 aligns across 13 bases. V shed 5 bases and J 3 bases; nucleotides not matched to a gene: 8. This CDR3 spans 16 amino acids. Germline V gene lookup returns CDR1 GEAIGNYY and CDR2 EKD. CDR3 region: CACADLTGGYADKLIF. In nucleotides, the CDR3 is TGTGCCTGTGCCGACCTTACTGGGGGATACGCCGATAAACTCATCTTT.

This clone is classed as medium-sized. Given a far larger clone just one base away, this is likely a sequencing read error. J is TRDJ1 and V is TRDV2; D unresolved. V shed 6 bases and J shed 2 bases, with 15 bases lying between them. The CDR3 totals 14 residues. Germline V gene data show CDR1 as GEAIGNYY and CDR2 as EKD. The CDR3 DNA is TGTGCCTGTAACATGGTCGTCCGTACCGATAAACTCATCTTT. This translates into CACNMVVRTDKLIF.

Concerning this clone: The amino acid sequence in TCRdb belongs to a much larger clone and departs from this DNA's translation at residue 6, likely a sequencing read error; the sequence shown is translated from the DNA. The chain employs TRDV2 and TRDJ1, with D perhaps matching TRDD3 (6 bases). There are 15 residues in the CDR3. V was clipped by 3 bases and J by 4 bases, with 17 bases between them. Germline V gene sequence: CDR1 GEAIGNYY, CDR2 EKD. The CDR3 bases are TGTGCCTGTGACGAGCTTAATCTACTGGGCGATAAACTCATCTTT. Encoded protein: CACDELNLLGDKLIF.

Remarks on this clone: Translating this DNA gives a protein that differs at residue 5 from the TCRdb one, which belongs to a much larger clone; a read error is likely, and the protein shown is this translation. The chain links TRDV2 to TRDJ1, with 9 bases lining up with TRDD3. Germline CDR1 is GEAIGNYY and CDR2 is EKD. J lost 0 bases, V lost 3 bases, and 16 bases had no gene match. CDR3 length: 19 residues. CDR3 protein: CACDAAELGDRMYTDKLIF. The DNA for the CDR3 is TGTGCCTGTGACGCCGCGGAACTGGGGGACAGAATGTACACCGATAAACTCATCTTT.

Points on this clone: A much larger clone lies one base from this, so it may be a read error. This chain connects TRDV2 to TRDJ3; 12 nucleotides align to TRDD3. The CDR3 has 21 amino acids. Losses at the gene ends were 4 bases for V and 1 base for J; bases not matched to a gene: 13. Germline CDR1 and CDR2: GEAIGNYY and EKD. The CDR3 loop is CACDAVLGDTPGSWDTRQMFF. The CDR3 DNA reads TGTGCCTGTGATGCCGTACTGGGGGATACCCCCGGGTCCTGGGACACCCGACAGATGTTTTTC.

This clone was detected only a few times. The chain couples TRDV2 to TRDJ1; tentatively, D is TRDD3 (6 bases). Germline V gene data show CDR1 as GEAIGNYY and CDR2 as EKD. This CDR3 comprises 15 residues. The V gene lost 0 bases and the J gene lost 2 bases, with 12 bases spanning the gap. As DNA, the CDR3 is TGTGCCTGTGACACCCTGGGGATGGGGACCGATAAACTCATCTTT. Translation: CACDTLGMGTDKLIF.

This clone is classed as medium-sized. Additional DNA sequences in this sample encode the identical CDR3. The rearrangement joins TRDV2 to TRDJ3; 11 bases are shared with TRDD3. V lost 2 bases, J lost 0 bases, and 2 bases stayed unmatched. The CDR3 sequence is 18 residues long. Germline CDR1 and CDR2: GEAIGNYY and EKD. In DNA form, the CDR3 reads TGTGCCTGTGACAGTACTGGGGGATACTCCTGGGACACCCGACAGATGTTTTTC. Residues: CACDSTGGYSWDTRQMFF.

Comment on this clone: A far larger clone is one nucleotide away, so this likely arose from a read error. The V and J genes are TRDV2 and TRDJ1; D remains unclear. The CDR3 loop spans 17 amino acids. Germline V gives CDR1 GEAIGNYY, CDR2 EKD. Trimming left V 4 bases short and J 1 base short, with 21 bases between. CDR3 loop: CACDVARPKKGTDKLIF. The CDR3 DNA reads TGTGCCTGTGATGTTGCTAGGCCAAAAAAAGGCACCGATAAACTCATCTTT.

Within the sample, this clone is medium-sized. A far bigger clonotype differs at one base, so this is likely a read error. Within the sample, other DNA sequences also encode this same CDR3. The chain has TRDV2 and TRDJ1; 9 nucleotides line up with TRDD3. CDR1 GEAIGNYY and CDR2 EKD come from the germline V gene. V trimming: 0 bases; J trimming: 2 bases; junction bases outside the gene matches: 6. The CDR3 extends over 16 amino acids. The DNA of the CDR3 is TGTGCCTGTGACACCCTACTGGGGGAAAAAACCGATAAACTCATCTTT. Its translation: CACDTLLGEKTDKLIF.

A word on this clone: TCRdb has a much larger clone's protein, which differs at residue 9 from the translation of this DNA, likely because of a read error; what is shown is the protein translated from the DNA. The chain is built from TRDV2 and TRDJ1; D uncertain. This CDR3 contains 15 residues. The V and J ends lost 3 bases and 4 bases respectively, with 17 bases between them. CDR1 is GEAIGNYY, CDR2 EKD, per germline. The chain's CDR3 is CACDPVVRCVDKLIF. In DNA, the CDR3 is TGTGCCTGTGACCCGGTAGTTCGATGCGTCGATAAACTCATCTTT.